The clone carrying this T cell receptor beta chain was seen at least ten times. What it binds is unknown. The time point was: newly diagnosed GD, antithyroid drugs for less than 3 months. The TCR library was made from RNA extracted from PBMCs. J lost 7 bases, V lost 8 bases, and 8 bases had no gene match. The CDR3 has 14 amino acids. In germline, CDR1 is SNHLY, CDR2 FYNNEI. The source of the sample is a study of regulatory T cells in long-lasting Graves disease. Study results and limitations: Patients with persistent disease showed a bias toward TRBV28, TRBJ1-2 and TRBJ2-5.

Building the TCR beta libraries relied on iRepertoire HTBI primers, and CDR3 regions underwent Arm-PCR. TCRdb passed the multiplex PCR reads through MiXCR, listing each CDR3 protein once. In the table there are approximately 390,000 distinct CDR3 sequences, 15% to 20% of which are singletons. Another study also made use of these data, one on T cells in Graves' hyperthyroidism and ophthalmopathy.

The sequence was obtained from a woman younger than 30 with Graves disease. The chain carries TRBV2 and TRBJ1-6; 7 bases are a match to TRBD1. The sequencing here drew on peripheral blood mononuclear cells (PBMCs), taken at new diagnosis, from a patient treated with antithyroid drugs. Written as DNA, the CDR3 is TGTGCCAGCCTCCGGGACAGTGAGAATTCACCCCTCCACTTT. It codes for CASLRDSENSPLHF. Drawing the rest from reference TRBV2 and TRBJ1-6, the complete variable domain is EPEVTQTPSHQVTQMGQEVILRCVPISNHLYFYWYRQILGQKVEFLVSFYNNEISEKSEIFDDQFSVERPDGSNFTLKIRSTKLEDSAMYFCASLRDSENSPLHFGNGTRLTVT.